Listed here are 31 T cell receptor beta chains from one sample, sequenced in a study of T cells after yellow fever vaccination. Each CDR3 protein gets one entry after TCRdb re-called the 5' RACE reads with MiXCR. The profile shows hundreds of thousands of distinct CDR3 sequences, roughly 14% of them singletons. The starting material was PBMCs, obtained on the day of the yellow fever booster vaccination. The receptors here all came from a man aged 30-40 years who received the YFV17D yellow fever vaccine.

This chain links TRBV5-1 with TRBJ2-2; D perhaps matches TRBD1 (5 bases). Germline loops: CDR1 SGHRS, CDR2 YFSETQ. V was shortened by 4 bases and J by 7 bases, with 17 bases between the two germline ends. The CDR3 has 15 residues. The CDR3 nucleotides are TGCGCCAGCAGCGTGGGGCTCGGCGACTTCGGGGAGCTGTTTTTT. Its protein is CASSVGLGDFGELFF.

In its sample, this clonotype was seen a few times. The chain joins TRBV7-9 to TRBJ2-7, with D unresolved. The V and J ends lost 5 bases and 7 bases respectively, with 18 bases between them. Germline assignment: CDR1 SEHNR and CDR2 FQNEAQ (reference sequence). The CDR3 contains 14 residues. CDR3 sequence: CASSLAPSGVEQYF. CDR3 DNA: TGTGCCAGCAGCCTCGCCCCGTCCGGTGTAGAGCAGTACTTC.

This clonotype has only a few counts. The rearrangement joins TRBV19 to TRBJ2-5; D uncertain. Deletions cut 3 bases from V and 2 bases from J, with 16 bases between. The CDR3 consists of 16 residues. Germline CDR1 and CDR2: LNHDA and SQIVND (reference sequence). CDR3 nucleotide sequence: TGTGCCAGTAGTATTTTCCGTGGTCATAAACAAGAGACCCAGTACTTC. It yields the protein CASSIFRGHKQETQYF.

This clonotype was detected only a few times. The rearrangement links TRBV19 to TRBJ2-4; 11 nucleotides match TRBD2. With 3 bases clipped from V and 1 base from J, the junction kept 17 bases outside the gene matches. The germline CDR1 and CDR2 sequences are LNHDA and SQIVND (reference sequence). This CDR3 is 21 amino acids long. DNA for the CDR3: TGTGCCAGTAGTATGCTGCCCGGGACTAGCGGTACATTTGGGGCCAAAAACATTCAGTACTTC. Encoded protein: CASSMLPGTSGTFGAKNIQYF.

This chain uses TRBV11-3 with TRBJ2-1, with a tentative D call TRBD2 (5 bases). The CDR3 consists of 14 residues. CDR1 is SGHNT and CDR2 is YENEEA in the germline V gene. V shed 6 bases and J shed 4 bases, with 13 bases lying between them. CDR3 residues: CASSRQSGYNEQFF. The CDR3 DNA follows: TGTGCCAGCAGTCGTCAAAGCGGTTACAATGAGCAGTTCTTC.

The chain links TRBV7-8 to TRBJ2-7, with TRBD1 matching over 8 bases. This CDR3 is built from 14 residues. The J segment lost 6 bases and the V segment lost 4 bases, leaving 8 bases of the junction unmatched. Germline V lookup: CDR1 SGHVS, CDR2 FQNEAQ. CDR3 amino acids: CASSSTGTGLEQYF. The CDR3 DNA reads as TGTGCCAGCAGCTCTACCGGGACAGGACTCGAGCAGTACTTC.

This clonotype has a count of ten or more. V and J are TRBV30 and TRBJ2-7; TRBD2 matches at 10 bases. The CDR3 is 13 residues long. The trim removed 5 bases at V and 3 bases at J, leaving 4 bases unmatched. CDR1 and CDR2 (germline): GTSNPN, SVGIG (reference sequence). The chain's CDR3 is CAWGSGRGYEQYF. CDR3 nucleotide sequence: TGTGCCTGGGGAAGCGGGAGGGGCTACGAGCAGTACTTC.

The chain couples TRBV6-1 to TRBJ2-7; D remains ambiguous. The germline CDR1 and CDR2 sequences are MNHNS and SASEGT. The CDR3 is 14 residues long. The ends were cut back, 11 bases at V and 4 bases at J, with 21 bases in the middle. This CDR3 is CASRPLVWGYEQYF. CDR3 bases: TGTGCCTCACGGCCTCTCGTATGGGGATACGAGCAGTACTTC.

The chain uses TRBV6-2 or TRBV6-3 and TRBJ2-7, with 8 bases matching TRBD2. The ends lost 5 bases at V and 6 bases at J; junction bases unmatched: 9. This CDR3 contains 14 residues. Germline CDR1 is MNHEY and CDR2 is SVGEGT. CDR3 DNA: TGTGCCAGCAGTCGGGACGCCGCGGGGGGCGAGCAGTACTTC. Amino acids: CASSRDAAGGEQYF.

The V and J genes are TRBV7-9 and TRBJ2-5, with 9 bases that match TRBD2. This CDR3 spans 17 amino acids. The V gene's germline CDR1 is SEHNR and CDR2 FQNEAQ (reference sequence). Germline trimming cut 3 bases from V and 5 bases from J; bases unmatched to any gene: 13. The CDR3 nucleotides are TGTGCCAGCAGCTTTCGGCGGGAGGGCCCCCATAACGAGACCCAGTACTTC. Protein: CASSFRREGPHNETQYF.

There are a few counts of this clonotype. The chain has TRBV7-2 and TRBJ2-3; D not certain. The CDR3 is 14 residues long. V lost 6 bases to trimming and J lost 6 bases, with 16 bases between them. Germline-derived CDR1 and CDR2 are SGHTA and FQGNSA. CDR3 DNA sequence: TGTGCCAGCAGGCGAACTACCAGATCGGATACGCAGTATTTT. This sequence encodes CASRRTTRSDTQYF.

A few counts support this clonotype. V gene TRBV29-1 combines with J gene TRBJ2-5, with TRBD2 as a possible D gene (7 bases). This CDR3 comprises 15 residues. The germline V gene encodes CDR1 SQVTM and CDR2 ANQGSEA. The germline V and J ends were trimmed by 7 bases and 9 bases, with 27 bases remaining between them. The CDR3, as DNA: TGCAGCGATGGGAGGGGGACATGGGACGAATCAGCCCAGTACTTC. It yields the protein CSDGRGTWDESAQYF.

This clonotype was observed at least ten times. The CDR3 DNA is TGTGCCAGCAGCTGGACCGGGACTAGTGACACGCAGTATTTT. This sequence encodes CASSWTGTSDTQYF. The gene calls are TRBV7-2 and TRBJ2-3; 8 bases map to TRBD2. Trimming took 4 bases from V and 9 from J; bases not matched to a gene: 9. Germline CDR1 reads SGHTA; CDR2 reads FQGNSA. This CDR3 has 14 amino acids.

This clonotype was counted only a few times. The chain has TRBV6-5 and TRBJ2-3; 8 positions match TRBD2. This CDR3 has 18 amino acids. Germline CDR1 MNHEY, CDR2 SVGAGI. V was clipped by 0 bases and J by 5 bases; unmatched bases: 13. CDR3 amino acids: CASSYSMAREAKLDTQYF. DNA of the CDR3: TGTGCCAGCAGTTACTCGATGGCGCGGGAGGCCAAGTTAGATACGCAGTATTTT.

This clonotype showed up just a few times. The V gene is TRBV7-2, the J gene TRBJ2-5, with 7 bases matching TRBD2. The junction had 7 bases not matched to a gene; V was cut back by 5 bases and J by 4 bases. The CDR3 spans 14 residues. CDR1 is SGHTA, CDR2 FQGNSA, per germline. The CDR3 here is CASSGSGNLETQYF. CDR3 sequence (DNA): TGTGCCAGCAGCGGAAGCGGGAATTTAGAGACCCAGTACTTC.

V and J are TRBV18 and TRBJ1-1; D remains ambiguous. The germline V gene has CDR1 KGHSH and CDR2 LQKENI. The CDR3 sequence is 13 residues long. The V gene lost 6 bases and the J gene lost 1 base, with 9 bases spanning the gap. This CDR3 reads CASSRSWNTEAFF. DNA for the CDR3: TGTGCCAGCTCGCGGTCTTGGAACACTGAAGCTTTCTTT.

There are a few counts of this clonotype. V usage is TRBV24-1 and J usage is TRBJ1-5; 8 bases match TRBD1. V gave up 0 bases and J gave up 4 bases; unmatched junction bases: 13. CDR3 length equals 19 residues. CDR1 KGHDR and CDR2 SFDVKD come from the germline V gene. Here the CDR3 reads CATSDLAAGPGQANQPQHF. CDR3 nucleotides: TGTGCCACCAGTGATTTGGCGGCGGGACCGGGACAGGCAAATCAGCCCCAGCATTTT.

This clonotype was recorded a few times. This sequence joins TRBV5-1 and TRBJ2-2, with D possibly matching TRBD1 (7 bases). The CDR3 runs 16 residues. The germline CDR1 and CDR2 sequences are SGHRS and YFSETQ. V gave up 4 bases and J gave up 2 bases, with 15 bases separating them. Here the CDR3 reads CASSATGDFNTGELFF. DNA for the CDR3: TGCGCCAGCAGCGCTACAGGGGACTTCAACACCGGGGAGCTGTTTTTT.

This clonotype was counted many times. The J gene is TRBJ2-7, the V gene TRBV5-1; TRBD1 matches at 9 bases. Germline V CDR1 and CDR2: SGHRS, YFSETQ. The CDR3 is 14 amino acids. V lost 2 bases and J lost 3; bases outside the gene matches: 3. The CDR3 sequence is CASSFGQGNYEQYF. The CDR3 DNA is TGCGCCAGCAGCTTTGGACAGGGGAACTACGAGCAGTACTTC. Full variable domain (missing parts from reference TRBV5-1 and TRBJ2-7): KAGVTQTPRYLIKTRGQQVTLSCSPISGHRSVSWYQQTPGQGLQFLFEYFSETQRNKGNFPGRFSGRQFSNSRSEMNVSTLELGDSALYLCASSFGQGNYEQYFGPGTRLTVT.

This clonotype occurred a few times. The chain has TRBV14 and TRBJ2-3, with D unresolved. Trimming took off 1 base at V and 3 bases at J, with 11 bases between the two ends. Looked up from germline, CDR1 is SGHDN and CDR2 is FVKESK. This CDR3 contains 15 residues. The CDR3 sequence is CASSQGSPRTDTQYF. The CDR3 nucleotides read TGTGCCAGCAGCCAAGGGTCCCCCAGGACAGATACGCAGTATTTT.

This clonotype has a single count. The rearrangement uses TRBV12-3 or TRBV12-4 and TRBJ1-1; D is perhaps TRBD1 (5 bases). CDR3 length equals 15 residues. V shed 4 bases and J shed 1 base, with 13 bases lying between them. The CDR3 bases are TGTGCCAGCAGTTCCCTCCGGGGGAAGAACACTGAAGCTTTCTTT. Translation: CASSSLRGKNTEAFF.

The V gene is TRBV14, the J gene TRBJ2-3; the D is unclear. Trimming pared 0 bases from V and 2 bases from J, leaving 9 bases between. Germline V gene lookup returns CDR1 SGHDN and CDR2 FVKESK. The CDR3 extends over 15 amino acids. The CDR3, as DNA: TGTGCCAGCAGCCAAGATCTAACTCTCACAGATACGCAGTATTTT. Translating gives CASSQDLTLTDTQYF.

The V gene is TRBV2, the J gene TRBJ2-1, with D unresolved. The germline CDR1 and CDR2 sequences are SNHLY and FYNNEI. The CDR3 consists of 13 residues. V was shortened by 5 bases and J by 6 bases, with 11 bases between the two germline ends. The CDR3 DNA is TGTGCCAGCAGTCGGCTGACGGGCAATGAGCAGTTCTTC. Protein product: CASSRLTGNEQFF. Complete variable domain (other parts from reference TRBV2 and TRBJ2-1): EPEVTQTPSHQVTQMGQEVILRCVPISNHLYFYWYRQILGQKVEFLVSFYNNEISEKSEIFDDQFSVERPDGSNFTLKIRSTKLEDSAMYFCASSRLTGNEQFFGPGTRLTVL.

The chain uses TRBV7-2 and TRBJ2-3; 10 bases match TRBD1. The CDR3 is 17 amino acids. V shed 4 bases and J 4 bases; nucleotides not matched to a gene: 11. The germline V gene encodes CDR1 SGHTA and CDR2 FQGNSA. The CDR3 here is CASSSGQGLHSADTQYF. DNA of the CDR3: TGTGCCAGCAGCTCGGGACAGGGGCTCCACTCAGCAGATACGCAGTATTTT.

This rearrangement joins TRBV20-1 to TRBJ2-2; D is uncertain. Germline V gene sequence: CDR1 DFQATT, CDR2 SNEGSKA (reference sequence). Trimming cost V 5 bases and J 7 bases, with 14 bases left between them. The CDR3 spans 13 residues. CDR3 in amino acids: CSARRKLGGELFF. The DNA for the CDR3 is TGCAGTGCTCGCCGAAAACTGGGCGGGGAGCTGTTTTTT.

This clonotype appeared a few times. This sequence joins TRBV7-9 and TRBJ1-2, with D hard to call. This CDR3 contains 12 residues. Trimming took 3 bases from V and 7 from J, leaving 9 bases between them. Looked up from germline, CDR1 is SEHNR and CDR2 is FQNEAQ (reference sequence). The CDR3 coding sequence is TGTGCCAGCAGCTTGTCTGCCCTTGGCTACACCTTC. It codes for CASSLSALGYTF.

This sequence joins TRBV7-2 and TRBJ2-1; 10 bases are a match to TRBD2. The CDR3 totals 19 residues. Germline loops: CDR1 SGHTA, CDR2 FQGNSA. Trimming took 2 bases from V and 4 from J; bases not matched to a gene: 14. This CDR3 reads CASSLRRARSGRDYNEQFF. CDR3 nucleotides: TGTGCCAGCAGCTTACGCCGGGCCCGAAGCGGGAGGGATTACAATGAGCAGTTCTTC.

V gene TRBV9 combines with J gene TRBJ2-7; 10 nucleotides align to TRBD2. The CDR3 extends over 15 amino acids. CDR1 and CDR2 (germline): SGDLS, YYNGEE. V lost 3 bases to trimming and J lost 6 bases; unmatched junction nucleotides: 9. The CDR3 protein is CASSAQAGGPSEQYF. In nucleotides, the CDR3 is TGTGCCAGCAGCGCCCAAGCGGGAGGGCCCTCCGAGCAGTACTTC.

The table lists this clonotype with a few counts. The chain combines TRBV3-1 with TRBJ2-7; D might be TRBD2 (5 bases). There are 14 residues in the CDR3. Trimming took 4 bases from V and 6 from J, leaving 16 bases between them. In germline, CDR1 is LGHDT, CDR2 YNNKEL (reference sequence). The CDR3 region is CASSPRRRGGEQYF. The CDR3 bases are TGTGCCAGCAGCCCCCGACGTCGAGGAGGCGAGCAGTACTTC.

The chain links TRBV20-1 to TRBJ2-7, with 10 bases matching TRBD2. Germline V CDR1 and CDR2: DFQATT, SNEGSKA (reference sequence). This CDR3 has 14 amino acids. The V gene end was trimmed by 3 bases and the J gene end by 6 bases; junction bases not matched to a gene: 8. Here the CDR3 DNA reads TGCAGTGCTAGGTCCTTCCTAGCGGGGGCCGAGCAGTACTTC. Translating it yields CSARSFLAGAEQYF.

This clonotype occurred a few times. The chain is built from TRBV7-2 and TRBJ2-7; no definite D call. The V and J ends lost 0 bases and 5 bases respectively, with 5 bases between them. The CDR3 loop spans 12 amino acids. The germline CDR1 and CDR2 sequences are SGHTA and FQGNSA. CDR3 sequence (DNA): TGTGCCAGCAGCTTAGCGGTCCACGAGCAGTACTTC. Protein: CASSLAVHEQYF.